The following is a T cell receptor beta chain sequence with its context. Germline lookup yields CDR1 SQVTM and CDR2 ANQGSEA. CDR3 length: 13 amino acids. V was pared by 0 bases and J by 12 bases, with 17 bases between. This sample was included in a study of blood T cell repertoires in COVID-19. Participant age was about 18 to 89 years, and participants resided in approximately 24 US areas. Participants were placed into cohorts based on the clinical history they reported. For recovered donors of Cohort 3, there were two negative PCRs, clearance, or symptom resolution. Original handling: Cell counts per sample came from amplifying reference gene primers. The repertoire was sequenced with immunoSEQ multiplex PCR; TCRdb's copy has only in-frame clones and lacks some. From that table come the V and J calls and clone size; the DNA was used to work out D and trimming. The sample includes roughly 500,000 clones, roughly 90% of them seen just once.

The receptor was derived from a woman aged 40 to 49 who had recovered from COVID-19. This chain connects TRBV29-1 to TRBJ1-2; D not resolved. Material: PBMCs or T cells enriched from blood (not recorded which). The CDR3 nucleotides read TGCAGCGTTGAAGAGAGGCGTAGTTCCGCTGACACCTTC. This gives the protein CSVEERRSSADTF.